Below, 27 T cell receptor beta chains from the same sample are listed, as sequenced in a study of PD-1 blockade in mismatch repair-deficient tumors. Specified time point: roughly ten-day in vitro stimulation with candidate neoantigen peptide 6. Their recognized antigens are unknown. Using immunoSEQ multiplex PCR, the repertoire was profiled, and TCRdb retains in-frame clones only, with some absent. The table lists about 14,000 clones, about 85% of them singletons, with 4.6% in the top ten. The starting material was cells cultured in vitro, obtained from a patient treated with pembrolizumab. The source is an adult with mismatch repair-deficient cancer.

This chain links TRBV7-9 with TRBJ2-1, with D maybe TRBD2 (5 bases). V shed 3 bases and J shed 2 bases, with 11 bases lying between them. The CDR3 contains 15 residues. Per the germline V gene, CDR1 is SEHNR and CDR2 is FQNEAQ (reference sequence). For the CDR3, the DNA is TGTGCCAGCAGCTTTTCTCGCGGGCCCTACAATGAGCAGTTCTTC. Translating it yields CASSFSRGPYNEQFF.

V gene TRBV7-2 combines with J gene TRBJ2-3; D might be TRBD1 or TRBD2, each matching 5 bases. The V end was cut by 5 bases, the J end by 4 bases, with 16 bases between. In germline, CDR1 is SGHTA, CDR2 FQGNSA. The CDR3 has 15 amino acids. CDR3 sequence reads: CASSPSPGTADTQYF. DNA for the CDR3: TGTGCCAGCAGCCCATCGCCAGGGACGGCAGATACGCAGTATTTT. Drawing the rest from reference TRBV7-2 and TRBJ2-3, the complete variable domain is GAGVSQSPSNKVTEKGKDVELRCDPISGHTALYWYRQSLGQGLEFLIYFQGNSAPDKSGLPSDRFSAERTGGSVSTLTIQRTQQEDSAVYLCASSPSPGTADTQYFGPGTRLTVL.

This chain links TRBV7-2 with TRBJ1-4, with D possibly TRBD1 on 6 matching bases. The CDR3 covers 14 residues. Trimming removed 0 bases at V and 8 bases at J, with 10 bases between. Germline-derived CDR1 and CDR2 are SGHTA and FQGNSA. CDR3 loop: CASSLAGAREKLFF. As DNA, the CDR3 is TGTGCCAGCAGCTTAGCGGGGGCTAGGGAAAAACTGTTTTTT.

This rearrangement joins TRBV7-9 to TRBJ2-1, with 8 bases aligning to TRBD2. V shed 4 bases, J shed 9 bases, and the junction held 5 bases outside the gene matches. Looked up from germline, CDR1 is SEHNR and CDR2 is FQNEAQ (reference sequence). The CDR3 loop spans 13 amino acids. The CDR3 DNA reads TGTGCCAGCAGCTGGGGACTAGGAGGTGAGCAGTTCTTC. It codes for CASSWGLGGEQFF.

This clone was found once. The CDR3 DNA follows: TGTGCCAGCAGCTCTGGGGGCAGGGGGCGAAGCAATCAGCCCCAGCATTTT. Its protein product is CASSSGGRGRSNQPQHF. The J gene is TRBJ1-5, the V gene TRBV5-6; 8 positions match TRBD1. The CDR3 extends over 17 amino acids. V lost 3 bases to trimming and J lost 1 base; unmatched junction nucleotides: 9. Germline-derived CDR1 and CDR2 are SGHDT and YYEEEE.

This rearrangement joins TRBV30 to TRBJ2-7; possibly TRBD2 for D (6 bases). Per germline, CDR1 GTSNPN and CDR2 SVGIG (reference sequence). CDR3 length equals 13 residues. Deletions cut 5 bases from V and 7 bases from J, with 18 bases between. As DNA, the CDR3 is TGTGCCTGGGATTCTGGAGGGCCGGGGGAGCAGTACTTC. The encoded protein is CAWDSGGPGEQYF.

The V and J genes are TRBV6-5 and TRBJ1-5; no definite D call. With 5 bases removed from V and 4 bases from J, the gap between germline ends came to 3 bases. The CDR3 extends over 11 amino acids. The germline CDR1 and CDR2 sequences are MNHEY and SVGAGI. CDR3 DNA: TGTGCCAGCAGTGAAAATCAGCCCCAGCATTTT. The encoded protein is CASSENQPQHF.

The V and J genes are TRBV28 and TRBJ1-2; D perhaps matches TRBD1 (5 bases). The V and J ends lost 6 bases and 6 bases respectively, with 17 bases between them. This CDR3 region has 14 residues. Germline loops: CDR1 MDHEN, CDR2 SYDVKM. CDR3 loop: CASSKPRGGDGYTF. CDR3 DNA sequence: TGTGCCAGCAGCAAGCCAAGGGGAGGTGATGGCTACACCTTC.

The chain recombines TRBV4-1 with TRBJ1-3; tentative D call: TRBD1 (5 bases). This CDR3 comprises 17 residues. V dropped 0 bases and J dropped 3 bases, with 15 bases sitting between them. CDR1 is MGHRA and CDR2 is YSYEKL in the germline V gene. In DNA, the CDR3 is TGCGCCAGCAGCCAAGATTTTGGGGGAGTTTTTGGAAACACCATATATTTT. Translating gives CASSQDFGGVFGNTIYF.

DNA for the CDR3: TGTGCCAGCAGTACAACAGGGTTGCCCCAGTACTTC. It specifies CASSTTGLPQYF. The J gene is TRBJ2-5, the V gene TRBV2; TRBD1 is a possible D gene (6 bases). This CDR3 contains 12 residues. V shed 5 bases and J shed 9 bases, with 13 bases lying between them. Germline values: CDR1 SNHLY, CDR2 FYNNEI.

J is TRBJ2-7 and V is TRBV28; 9 nucleotides agree with TRBD2. This CDR3 comprises 15 residues. Germline CDR1 is MDHEN and CDR2 is SYDVKM. The ends lost 2 bases at V and 1 base at J; junction bases unmatched: 3. CDR3 sequence reads: CASSLILAGSYEQYF. CDR3 DNA sequence: TGTGCCAGCAGTTTAATCCTAGCGGGGTCCTACGAGCAGTACTTC.

The chain recombines TRBV18 with TRBJ1-3, with 7 positions matching TRBD1. V dropped 3 bases and J dropped 0; count of bases not matched to a gene: 5. Germline assignment: CDR1 KGHSH and CDR2 LQKENI. The CDR3 runs 16 residues. DNA for the CDR3: TGTGCCAGCTCACCGGACAGGACCCACTCTGGAAACACCATATATTTT. Its protein is CASSPDRTHSGNTIYF.

The V call is TRBV9, the J call TRBJ1-2; TRBD1 might be the D (6 bases). This CDR3 comprises 14 residues. Deletions cut 5 bases from V and 6 bases from J, with 17 bases between. Germline V gene lookup returns CDR1 SGDLS and CDR2 YYNGEE. For the CDR3, the DNA is TGTGCCAGCAGTTTGGGCAGGGGTGCGAATGGCTACACCTTC. It yields the protein CASSLGRGANGYTF.

CDR3: CASSHPGGYGYTF. CDR3 DNA: TGCGCCAGCAGTCATCCCGGCGGCTATGGCTACACCTTC. The chain has TRBV23-1 and TRBJ1-2; D not resolved. TRBV23-1 is reported as an ORF; its role is uncertain. The germline V and J ends were trimmed by 3 bases and 4 bases, with 9 bases remaining between them. The CDR3 loop spans 13 amino acids.

The chain links TRBV28 to TRBJ1-3; D not certain. Germline lookup yields CDR1 MDHEN and CDR2 SYDVKM. Trimming removed 4 bases at V and 0 bases at J, with 13 bases between. The CDR3 sequence is 16 residues long. The chain's CDR3 is CASSWETYSSGNTIYF. The CDR3, as DNA: TGTGCCAGCAGTTGGGAAACTTACTCCTCTGGAAACACCATATATTTT.

In its sample, this clone was seen once. This chain uses TRBV30 with TRBJ1-2; tentative D call: TRBD1 (5 bases). The germline gives CDR1 GTSNPN, CDR2 SVGIG (reference sequence). This CDR3 is 13 amino acids long. Trimming removed 4 bases at V and 4 bases at J, with 13 bases between. CDR3 in DNA: TGTGCCTGGACCCTGACAGATATCTATGGCTACACCTTC. It translates to CAWTLTDIYGYTF.

This chain uses TRBV28 with TRBJ2-7; 11 bases are shared with TRBD2. This CDR3 contains 15 residues. Germline CDR1 MDHEN, CDR2 SYDVKM. Trimming at V came to 6 bases and at J to 0 bases, leaving 4 bases not matched to a gene. The DNA for the CDR3 is TGTGCCAGCAGGGCCACTAGCGGGAGCTCCTACGAGCAGTACTTC. Its protein is CASRATSGSSYEQYF.

This clone has more than one count but fewer than ten. This chain connects TRBV2 to TRBJ1-1; TRBD1 agrees at 11 bases. V lost 6 bases to trimming and J lost 3 bases; unmatched junction nucleotides: 6. The length of the CDR3 is 15 residues. Germline assignment: CDR1 SNHLY and CDR2 FYNNEI. The CDR3 loop reads CASRAGTGGDTEAFF. In nucleotides, the CDR3 is TGTGCCAGCAGGGCCGGGACAGGGGGGGACACTGAAGCTTTCTTT.

This clone has only a few counts. This chain connects TRBV6-5 to TRBJ1-1; weak D call: TRBD1 (5 bases). Germline loops: CDR1 MNHEY, CDR2 SVGAGI. V was shortened by 7 bases and J by 0 bases, with 12 bases between the two germline ends. The CDR3 totals 14 residues. Here the CDR3 reads CASMPGNMNTEAFF. DNA for the CDR3: TGTGCCAGCATGCCAGGGAATATGAACACTGAAGCTTTCTTT.

The chain has TRBV28 and TRBJ2-1, with D unresolved. Per germline, CDR1 MDHEN and CDR2 SYDVKM. The CDR3 has 17 residues. V lost 3 bases to trimming and J lost 8 bases, with 23 bases between them. The CDR3 loop reads CASSLVGPRTGPHEQFF. In DNA, the CDR3 is TGTGCCAGCAGTTTGGTAGGTCCGCGGACCGGACCCCATGAGCAGTTCTTC.

The rearrangement uses TRBV5-1 and TRBJ1-4, with TRBD1 identical over 7 bases. The germline gives CDR1 SGHRS, CDR2 YFSETQ. The J segment lost 0 bases and the V segment lost 3 bases, leaving 8 bases of the junction unmatched. The CDR3 is 17 amino acids. CDR3: CASSSGTGTATNEKLFF. The CDR3 DNA reads TGCGCCAGCAGCTCGGGAACCGGGACAGCAACTAATGAAAAACTGTTTTTT. Filled out from reference TRBV5-1 and TRBJ1-4, the complete variable domain reads KAGVTQTPRYLIKTRGQQVTLSCSPISGHRSVSWYQQTPGQGLQFLFEYFSETQRNKGNFPGRFSGRQFSNSRSEMNVSTLELGDSALYLCASSSGTGTATNEKLFFGSGTQLSVL.

The J gene is TRBJ2-2, the V gene TRBV7-2; D uncertain. Germline V CDR1 and CDR2: SGHTA, FQGNSA. V gave up 2 bases and J gave up 7 bases, with 8 bases separating them. CDR3 length: 13 residues. This CDR3 reads CASSLLGFGELFF. CDR3 nucleotide sequence: TGTGCCAGCAGCTTATTAGGGTTCGGGGAGCTGTTTTTT.

The rearrangement uses TRBV9 and TRBJ2-4; TRBD1 might be the D (6 bases). This CDR3 has 14 amino acids. Germline-derived CDR1 and CDR2 are SGDLS and YYNGEE. V shed 0 bases and J shed 8 bases, with 12 bases lying between them. CDR3 nucleotides: TGTGCCAGCAGCGTAGAGGTACAGGGCTACATTCAGTACTTC. Translated, it gives CASSVEVQGYIQYF.

The chain uses TRBV4-1 and TRBJ2-1; D remains ambiguous. CDR1 and CDR2 from the germline V gene are MGHRA and YSYEKL. V was clipped by 5 bases and J by 5 bases, with 7 bases between them. The CDR3 length is 12 residues. The CDR3 nucleotides are TGCGCCAGCAGCGACTTTGACAATGAGCAGTTCTTC. Translation: CASSDFDNEQFF.

The chain uses TRBV11-2 and TRBJ1-5, with D tentatively TRBD1 (5 bases). CDR1 is SGHAT, CDR2 FQNNGV, per germline. Trimming took off 1 base at V and 4 bases at J, with 8 bases between the two ends. This CDR3 is 14 amino acids long. CDR3 loop: CASSLAGGNQPQHF. The CDR3 DNA sequence: TGTGCCAGCAGCTTAGCTGGGGGGAATCAGCCCCAGCATTTT. The full variable domain, with the rest looked up from reference TRBV11-2 and TRBJ1-5, is EAGVAQSPRYKIIEKRQSVAFWCNPISGHATLYWYQQILGQGPKLLIQFQNNGVVDDSQLPKDRFSAERLKGVDSTLKIQPAKLEDSAVYLCASSLAGGNQPQHFGDGTRLSIL.

This clone has more than one count but fewer than ten. The chain has TRBV14 and TRBJ1-3, with unresolved D. Germline V lookup: CDR1 SGHDN, CDR2 FVKESK. The CDR3 has 15 amino acids. Trimming left V 6 bases short and J 8 bases short, with 20 bases between. Here the CDR3 reads CASSQLSPRIDTIYF. Here the CDR3 DNA reads TGTGCCAGCAGTCAACTAAGTCCTCGGATTGACACCATATATTTT.

The genes are TRBV11-2 and TRBJ2-7; no definite D call. Between the trimmed V and J ends, which lost 6 bases and 2 bases, there was a span of 8 bases. Germline V gives CDR1 SGHAT, CDR2 FQNNGV. The length of the CDR3 is 12 residues. CDR3 amino acids: CASSFLTYEQYF. The CDR3 region has the DNA TGTGCCAGCAGTTTTCTAACCTACGAGCAGTACTTC.